This TCR beta chain emerged from a study of cytomegalovirus exposure and HLA in healthy donors (dated by TCRdb to the late 2010s). Background on the whole study: In an earlier analysis of about 560 of the donors, around 290 Gb of sequence data and approximately 120 million unique TCR beta sequences from 150 million to 200 million T cells were reported. Roughly 5 DR-DQ haplotypes were handled as single units for association and clustering because linkage in the cohort was strong. Of the roughly 400 genotyped donors, 80% to 90% were placed in the genetic ancestry cluster associated with self-reported Caucasian donors. To predict cytomegalovirus infection status, the study combined high-throughput TCR immunosequencing, statistical association of individual TCRs with disease status, and machine learning. Rather than using new phenotypic data, the later analysis identified candidate immune exposures from TCR beta sequences and from how often those sequences occurred across donors. Approximately 300 gigabases of sequencing data and 70 million to 95 million unique TCR sequences made up an early release that covered several hundred HLA-typed donors. Among roughly 370 genotyped donors of the cohort, an average of approximately 250,000 unique TCR beta nucleotide sequences were sequenced per donor, around 20% of them non-productive. A later genetic analysis used genome-wide SNP genotypes for about 55% of the 666 donors, treating that subset as a discovery cohort. The study aimed to test whether cataloging public T cell receptors could reveal signatures of past pathogen exposure. An earlier analysis of a few hundred of the donors applied high-throughput TCR beta sequencing to assess whether each TCR beta V gene segment acted as functional or pseudogenic. Besides the first cohort of 666 subjects, a separate validation cohort made up of 120 different subjects was used. HLA typing covered class I and class II loci at four-digit resolution. Donor age, sex, ethnicity and CMV serostatus were collected together with the repertoire data. To study patterns of TCR occurrence, a later analysis re-analyzed previously published TCR beta repertoires from under 750 donors and added high-resolution HLA genotyping. All discovery cohort repertoires had been generated on a single sequencing platform. The number of donors typed differed by locus, with about 629-640 for A, B, C, DRB1 and DQB1, roughly 520 for DQA1, some 570 for DPA1, and 400 to 490 for DPB1. The T cell repertoires of some 700 subjects were profiled by immunosequencing and related to cytomegalovirus serostatus.

To prepare the library, the immunoSEQ multiplex PCR assay was applied. For the multiplex PCR, a mixture combining 60 forward primers for TCR Vbeta segments and 13 reverse primers for TCR Jbeta segments was used. Amplification of the CDR3 region of rearranged TCR beta genes was performed with a multiplex PCR assay on genomic DNA. The amplified TCR beta libraries were sequenced on the Illumina HiSeq System as 87-base-pair reads. The study's processing was this. Across the 700 or so repertoires, a later analysis counted approximately 75 million unique TCR beta chains, roughly 11 million of which were shared by at least two donors. A nearest-neighbor algorithm error-corrected the raw reads and collapsed the reads into unique sequences, merging closely related sequences to remove PCR and sequencing errors. Alignment of CDR3 sequences to IMGT reference sequences was used to assign V, D and J gene segments. For a sequence to be retained, a match of at least six nucleotides was required to both a V gene segment and a J gene segment. Rearrangements were classified as productive when the CDR3 lacked stop codons and remained in frame with V and J, and all other rearrangements were classified as non-productive. CDR3 was defined by IMGT convention, running from the second conserved V-encoded cysteine to the conserved J-encoded phenylalanine. In an earlier analysis of more than 550 of the donors, sequences lacking an unambiguous match to a single V gene segment were excluded. In an earlier analysis of a few hundred of the donors, a V segment was called functional when productive rearrangements were above 56.7%, and segregating when the standard deviation between donors exceeded 5%. A statistical classification framework was built to diagnose cytomegalovirus status from the catalog of TCR beta chain sequences. In a later analysis, TCR nucleotide sequences were compared against IMGT/GENE-DB human TR gene sequences so that V and J genes could be assigned. Using the TCRdist pipeline, a later analysis assigned CDR3 sequences along with most-parsimonious VDJ recombination scenarios. A later analysis defined each TCR beta chain by its CDR3 amino acid sequence plus V-gene family, and excluded reads lacking a unique V-gene family. A later analysis removed 550 to 700 highly shared, low-generation-probability nucleotide sequences to deal with suspected cross-contamination and a sequencing artifact. A later analysis calculated a clonal expansion index for each public chain from normalized within-repertoire ranks of inferred template counts. Generation probabilities in a later analysis came from a VDJ recombination model fitted to out-of-frame rearrangements, and those results were checked against IGoR. A later analysis scored TCR-TCR, TCR-HLA and TCR-CMV co-occurrence with hypergeometric tests, applying a repertoire-size bias correction to TCR pairs. A later analysis estimated false discovery rates by permuting HLA or CMV assignments 20 times. In a later analysis, co-occurring TCRs were grouped using DBSCAN, and TCRdist sequence similarity was added for clustering within HLA-allele-positive subsets. Repertoires with fewer than 30,000 or more than 120,000 public chains were left out of co-occurrence clustering, as were a few repertoires with anomalous nucleotide sharing. In TCRdb, the immuneACCESS table is reduced to in-frame sequences with V and J assigned. These tables do not hold every clone; where another copy was compared, an unresolved V gene accounts for under half, and the others remain unexplained. For V, J and clone size, that table is used; D and trimming come from the DNA. In this sample the table shows approximately 100,000 clones, 70% to 80% of which occur a single time. The ten most abundant clones make up approximately 2% of the sample.

In the germline V gene, CDR1 corresponds to SGHRS and CDR2 to YFSETQ. The trim is 2 bases for V and 7 bases for J, with a gap of 16 bases between the germline ends. Taken from cysteine to phenylalanine, the CDR3 has 14 residues. Here the CDR3 DNA is all that survives: 42 bases in frame from base 1. What the research found in general, with its limitations: Most CMV-associated TCR beta chains appeared to be HLA-restricted in a later analysis, and the HLA associations seemed to be driven largely by CMV exposure. A later genetic analysis associated a missense DCLRE1C variant with V-gene and J-gene trimming of TCR beta chains, and an independent cohort replicated the association. The classifier was reported to diagnose cytomegalovirus status with high specificity and sensitivity in both the original cohort and the validation cohort. Across donors, most TCR sequences were observed very rarely, whereas some public TCRs were present in many individuals. In an earlier analysis of more than 450 of the donors, most TCR beta V segments were observed in productive rearrangements about 90% or about 30% of the time, broadly matching IMGT annotations. Some IMGT-functional V segments, including TRBV6-2 and TRBV6-3, could not be distinguished by the 87-base-pair reads and were therefore excluded. Correlated functional status among segregating V segments might be attributable to linkage disequilibrium, but an unknown experimental factor could not be ruled out. Compared with equally common non-associated chains, HLA-associated TCR beta chains in a later analysis were more clonally expanded and had lower generation probabilities. A later analysis associated about 17,000 TCR beta sequences with specific HLA alleles at a false discovery rate of 0.05. A later analysis reported that several top co-occurrence clusters appeared linked to parvovirus B19, influenza, CMV and Epstein-Barr virus. Roughly 17 rarely observed V segments, including chromosome 9 orphons, were excluded from the earlier analysis of about 500 of the donors because counts were too low. Strong co-occurrence of HLA alleles, especially DR and DQ, made assigning TCR associations to individual alleles difficult. The authors suggested that the approach could potentially be extended to other disease states and immunological phenotypes. A total of 150 to 200 TCR beta chains were listed by the study as associated with cytomegalovirus. HLA typing was unavailable for some donors at each locus, so association tests used only the typed subset. The presence/absence analyses assumed that sequencing depth was roughly uniform across donors, and that assumption may not be true. In this cohort, only TCR beta chains were sequenced, and detectable features were limited by the absence of alpha or paired-chain data. A further reported finding was that TCR beta sequences accurately predicted the HLA-A and HLA-B alleles for most subjects in the first cohort. CMV serostatus was the only immune exposure information available for the cohort. In a later analysis, the rate of TCR association differed among HLA loci, with DRB1 alleles having the most associated TCRs and HLA-C alleles having the fewest. A cluster of highly shared sequence variants was judged likely to represent a technical artifact of the sequencing pipeline. In vitro tests confirmed that a few of the cytomegalovirus-associated TCR beta chains recognize cytomegalovirus antigens. Compared with the roughly 720-donor mean, donors in an Asian-associated ancestry cluster had fewer N-insertions in productive TCRs, according to a later genetic analysis.

As to this clone: Its antigen is not yet known. No much larger clone exists at a distance of one base, and base qualities are not known.

The cohort was made up of 500 to 850 healthy bone marrow donors. At the time of sampling, all cohort members were nominally healthy, though unrecorded immune exposures were likely present. Of the 600 or so cohort members, 289 had a positive CMV serostatus and about 400 had a negative one, while no CMV serostatus was recorded for the donor. Each donor provided a peripheral blood sample, and peripheral blood mononuclear cells were used for TCR beta sequencing. Genomic DNA extraction from the blood cell samples was performed with the Qiagen DNeasy Blood Extraction Kit. This clonotype was sampled from a human donor in good health. Sequencing was carried out using PBMCs. The sequence joins TRBV5-1 to TRBJ2-7, with TRBD1 tentatively as D gene (5 bases match). Here the CDR3 is given as CASSLGLQGGEQYF. Read as DNA, the sequence is TGCGCCAGCAGCTTAGGATTGCAGGGTGGAGAGCAGTACTTC.